The rows below give T cell receptor beta chains drawn from one sample of a study of blood T cell repertoires in COVID-19. Sequenced by immunoSEQ multiplex PCR; TCRdb stores in-frame clones only, minus some. The top ten clones hold under 15% of a sample with 220,000 or so clones, almost 90% of them seen once. Sample: PBMCs or T cells enriched from blood (not recorded which). These receptors were collected from a woman between 50 and 59 years old with acute COVID-19. Both conserved end residues are part of each CDR3. The D gene is left open where the match is weak. A clone size is listed for some rows: how often the clone was seen (once, few, many), or a class if it is expanded.

v_call: TRBV3-1/TRBV3-2
d_call: TRBD2
clone_size: -
j_call: TRBJ2-5
cdr3_nt: TGTGCCAGCAGCCAAGATGGCGGGGGAGAGACCCAGTACTTC
cdr3_aa: CASSQDGGGETQYF

v_call: TRBV18
d_call: TRBD1
clone_size: -
j_call: TRBJ1-6
cdr3_nt: TGTGCCAGCTCACCACGTACAGGGGAGAATAATTCACCCCTCCACTTT
cdr3_aa: CASSPRTGENNSPLHF

v_call: TRBV11-2
d_call: TRBD1
clone_size: -
j_call: TRBJ2-1
cdr3_nt: TGTGCCAGCAGCCGGGACAGGGGTTCCTACAATGAGCAGTTCTTC
cdr3_aa: CASSRDRGSYNEQFF

v_call: TRBV5-6
d_call: -
clone_size: once
j_call: TRBJ2-3
cdr3_nt: TGTGCCAGCAGCTTGGCTCTCGGGGACGGGGGAGATACGCAGTATTTT
cdr3_aa: CASSLALGDGGDTQYF

v_call: TRBV7-2
d_call: TRBD1
clone_size: -
j_call: TRBJ2-5
cdr3_nt: TGTGCCAGCAGCTTACACAGGGGGCGAATTAGCGAGACCCAGTACTTC
cdr3_aa: CASSLHRGRISETQYF

v_call: TRBV6-5
d_call: TRBD2
clone_size: -
j_call: TRBJ2-1
cdr3_nt: TGTGCCAGCAGAGCGGGACTAGCATTGAATGAGCAGTTCTTC
cdr3_aa: CASRAGLALNEQFF

v_call: TRBV18
d_call: -
clone_size: -
j_call: TRBJ2-2
cdr3_nt: TGTGCCAGCTCACCACCGGCTAGTACCGGGGAGCTGTTTTTT
cdr3_aa: CASSPPASTGELFF

v_call: TRBV28
d_call: -
clone_size: -
j_call: TRBJ1-5
cdr3_nt: TGTGCCAGCATCCCAGGGATCAATCAGCCCCAGCATTTT
cdr3_aa: CASIPGINQPQHF

v_call: TRBV7-2
d_call: -
clone_size: -
j_call: TRBJ1-5
cdr3_nt: TGTGCCAGCAGCTTATACAGGGACGATCAGCCCCAGCATTTT
cdr3_aa: CASSLYRDDQPQHF

v_call: TRBV9
d_call: TRBD2
clone_size: -
j_call: TRBJ2-2
cdr3_nt: TGTGCCAGCAGCCTGTCCAGGCGGGAGGGCCGGGGCGGGGAGCTGTTTTTT
cdr3_aa: CASSLSRREGRGGELFF

v_call: TRBV9
d_call: TRBD1
clone_size: -
j_call: TRBJ1-2
cdr3_nt: TGTGCCAGCAGCGTAGGGGACAGCACTAACTATGGCTACACCTTC
cdr3_aa: CASSVGDSTNYGYTF

v_call: TRBV7-3
d_call: -
clone_size: -
j_call: TRBJ2-6
cdr3_nt: TGTGCCAGCAGCTTATTGGCATCCTCTGGGGCCAACGTCCTGACTTTC
cdr3_aa: CASSLLASSGANVLTF

v_call: TRBV29-1
d_call: TRBD2
clone_size: -
j_call: TRBJ2-7
cdr3_nt: TGCAGCGCCACTAGCGGGAGTTACTACGAGCAGTACTTC
cdr3_aa: CSATSGSYYEQYF

v_call: TRBV27
d_call: -
clone_size: -
j_call: TRBJ1-3
cdr3_nt: TGTGCCAGCAGGTCTCAGGGTTCTGGAAACACCATATATTTT
cdr3_aa: CASRSQGSGNTIYF

v_call: TRBV9
d_call: TRBD2
clone_size: -
j_call: TRBJ2-2
cdr3_nt: TGTGCCAGCAGCGTAGCTGGGACTAGTTCCGGGGAGCTGTTTTTT
cdr3_aa: CASSVAGTSSGELFF

v_call: TRBV9
d_call: -
clone_size: -
j_call: TRBJ2-7
cdr3_nt: TGTGCCAGCAGCGTAGCAGTTAAGCAGTACTTC
cdr3_aa: CASSVAVKQYF

v_call: TRBV9
d_call: TRBD1
clone_size: -
j_call: TRBJ2-1
cdr3_nt: TGTGCCAGCAGCGCCCGGGTAACAGGGGTTTCTCGCAATGAGCAGTTCTTC
cdr3_aa: CASSARVTGVSRNEQFF

v_call: TRBV7-2
d_call: -
clone_size: -
j_call: TRBJ2-2
cdr3_nt: TGTGCCTGCCCAAACGGGTCGAACACCGGGGAGCTGTTTTTT
cdr3_aa: CACPNGSNTGELFF

v_call: TRBV29-1
d_call: -
clone_size: -
j_call: TRBJ1-2
cdr3_nt: TGCAGCGTTGAAGATCTCGGGGGATCCTATGGCTACACCTTC
cdr3_aa: CSVEDLGGSYGYTF

v_call: TRBV18
d_call: -
clone_size: -
j_call: TRBJ2-6
cdr3_nt: TGTGCCAGCTCACTAGGGGCTTTCTCCTCTGGGGCCAACGTCCTGACTTTC
cdr3_aa: CASSLGAFSSGANVLTF

v_call: TRBV19
d_call: TRBD2
clone_size: -
j_call: TRBJ2-1
cdr3_nt: TGTGCCAGTAGTCTGGCGAGCGGGGACTACTACAATGAGCAGTTCTTC
cdr3_aa: CASSLASGDYYNEQFF

v_call: TRBV9
d_call: -
clone_size: -
j_call: TRBJ1-6
cdr3_nt: TGTGCCAGCAGCGTATACAGTGGGTCACCCCTCCACTTT
cdr3_aa: CASSVYSGSPLHF

v_call: TRBV7-8
d_call: -
clone_size: -
j_call: TRBJ2-7
cdr3_nt: TGTGCCAGCAGCCAAGGCAGGGCGGGATACGAGCAGTACTTC
cdr3_aa: CASSQGRAGYEQYF

v_call: TRBV28
d_call: -
clone_size: -
j_call: TRBJ2-5
cdr3_nt: TGTGCCAGCAGTTTGGTCGAGGTGAAAGAGACCCAGTACTTC
cdr3_aa: CASSLVEVKETQYF

v_call: TRBV30
d_call: -
clone_size: -
j_call: TRBJ2-3
cdr3_nt: TGTGCCTGGAGCCCGTTCGAAGGAGGTACGCAGTATTTT
cdr3_aa: CAWSPFEGGTQYF

v_call: TRBV10-1
d_call: TRBD2
clone_size: -
j_call: TRBJ2-1
cdr3_nt: TGCGCCAGCAGGCTAGCGGTGAGACAGTTCTTC
cdr3_aa: CASRLAVRQFF

v_call: TRBV5-1
d_call: TRBD2
clone_size: -
j_call: TRBJ2-7
cdr3_nt: TGCGCCAGCAGCTTAAAGACCGGGACTAGCGGGAGCTACGAGCAGTACTTC
cdr3_aa: CASSLKTGTSGSYEQYF

v_call: TRBV9
d_call: TRBD2
clone_size: -
j_call: TRBJ2-7
cdr3_nt: TGTGCCAGCAGCGTAGGACTAGCGGGAGGAGAGCAGTACTTC
cdr3_aa: CASSVGLAGGEQYF

v_call: TRBV29-1
d_call: -
clone_size: -
j_call: TRBJ1-1
cdr3_nt: TGCAGCGCCGAGGTGAACACTGAAGCTTTCTTT
cdr3_aa: CSAEVNTEAFF

v_call: TRBV5-4
d_call: TRBD1
clone_size: -
j_call: TRBJ2-1
cdr3_nt: TGTGCCAGCAGCCTGACAGGGGGCCTTAGAAATGAGCAGTTCTTC
cdr3_aa: CASSLTGGLRNEQFF

v_call: TRBV7-9
d_call: -
clone_size: -
j_call: TRBJ2-5
cdr3_nt: TGTGCCAGCAGAGGACAGCAAGAGACCCAGTACTTC
cdr3_aa: CASRGQQETQYF

v_call: TRBV28
d_call: TRBD1
clone_size: -
j_call: TRBJ1-2
cdr3_nt: TGTGCCAGCAGTTTTGCTTTAGGGGGGCAGGGGGTAACTAACTATGGCTACACCTTC
cdr3_aa: CASSFALGGQGVTNYGYTF

v_call: TRBV28
d_call: -
clone_size: few
j_call: TRBJ2-2
cdr3_nt: TGTGCCAGCAGTCCCCGGGGAACCGGGGAGCTGTTTTTT
cdr3_aa: CASSPRGTGELFF

v_call: TRBV7-3
d_call: TRBD2
clone_size: -
j_call: TRBJ2-1
cdr3_nt: TGTGCCAGCAGCTTAGCGGGAGCGAACAATGAGCAGTTCTTC
cdr3_aa: CASSLAGANNEQFF

v_call: TRBV2
d_call: TRBD1
clone_size: -
j_call: TRBJ1-2
cdr3_nt: TGTGCCAGCAGGGGCTCAGGGGGCGCCAGTGGCTACACCTTC
cdr3_aa: CASRGSGGASGYTF

v_call: TRBV28
d_call: TRBD1
clone_size: -
j_call: TRBJ1-1
cdr3_nt: TGTGCCAGCAGACCAGGGGGTAAAACTGAAGCTTTCTTT
cdr3_aa: CASRPGGKTEAFF

v_call: TRBV27
d_call: -
clone_size: few
j_call: TRBJ1-4
cdr3_nt: TGTGCCAGCAGTTTCAACAAAAAACTGTTTTTT
cdr3_aa: CASSFNKKLFF

v_call: TRBV9
d_call: -
clone_size: -
j_call: TRBJ1-6
cdr3_nt: TGTGCCAGCAGCGTAGGAGGACAGACCTATAATTCACCCCTCCACTTT
cdr3_aa: CASSVGGQTYNSPLHF

v_call: TRBV7-9
d_call: -
clone_size: -
j_call: TRBJ1-4
cdr3_nt: TGTGCCAGCAGCCCAGGGATCGCGAATGAAAAACTGTTTTTT
cdr3_aa: CASSPGIANEKLFF

v_call: TRBV7-2
d_call: TRBD1
clone_size: few
j_call: TRBJ1-5
cdr3_nt: TGTGCCAGCAGCTTCCGGGACAGCGGCAATCAGCCCCAGCATTTT
cdr3_aa: CASSFRDSGNQPQHF

v_call: TRBV2
d_call: -
clone_size: -
j_call: TRBJ2-1
cdr3_nt: TGTGCCAGCGTCGGGCAGGGGCTCAATTACAATGAGCAGTTCTTC
cdr3_aa: CASVGQGLNYNEQFF

v_call: TRBV10-3
d_call: TRBD2
clone_size: -
j_call: TRBJ2-6
cdr3_nt: TGTGCCATCAGTGAGCAGACTAGCGGGAGCTCTGGGGCCAACGTCCTGACTTTC
cdr3_aa: CAISEQTSGSSGANVLTF

v_call: TRBV7-9
d_call: -
clone_size: -
j_call: TRBJ2-1
cdr3_nt: TGTGCCAGCAGCTTAGGGCTAGCCAGGGAGGATGAGCAGTTCTTC
cdr3_aa: CASSLGLAREDEQFF

v_call: TRBV19
d_call: TRBD2
clone_size: -
j_call: TRBJ2-7
cdr3_nt: TGTGCCAGTAGTATAGGAGGTAGCGGGACCCCCTACGAGCAGTACTTC
cdr3_aa: CASSIGGSGTPYEQYF

v_call: TRBV27
d_call: TRBD1
clone_size: -
j_call: TRBJ1-2
cdr3_nt: TGTGCCAGCAGTTTATCAAGGGACAGGCGATACTATGGCTACACCTTC
cdr3_aa: CASSLSRDRRYYGYTF

v_call: TRBV7-2
d_call: TRBD2
clone_size: -
j_call: TRBJ2-7
cdr3_nt: TGTGCCAGCAGCTTAAGGCGGGAGCGGAACGAGCAGTACTTC
cdr3_aa: CASSLRRERNEQYF

v_call: TRBV18
d_call: TRBD1
clone_size: -
j_call: TRBJ1-1
cdr3_nt: TGTGCCAGCTCGACAGGGCGGAACACTGAAGCTTTCTTT
cdr3_aa: CASSTGRNTEAFF

v_call: TRBV28
d_call: TRBD1
clone_size: -
j_call: TRBJ1-5
cdr3_nt: TGTGCCAGCAGTTTGGGACAGGGGGCCTATCAGCCCCAGCATTTT
cdr3_aa: CASSLGQGAYQPQHF

v_call: TRBV12-3/TRBV12-4
d_call: -
clone_size: once
j_call: TRBJ2-1
cdr3_nt: TGTGCCAGCAGTTACAGGGCGGGTGAGCAGTTCTTC
cdr3_aa: CASSYRAGEQFF

v_call: TRBV6-2/TRBV6-3
d_call: TRBD1
clone_size: few
j_call: TRBJ2-7
cdr3_nt: TGTGCCAGCAGCCGGACAGGGGTCACCTACGAGCAGTACTTC
cdr3_aa: CASSRTGVTYEQYF

v_call: TRBV7-9
d_call: TRBD2
clone_size: -
j_call: TRBJ2-7
cdr3_nt: TGTGCCAGCAGCTTATGGCCCCTAGCGGGAGCGCACGAGCAGTACTTC
cdr3_aa: CASSLWPLAGAHEQYF

v_call: TRBV4-1
d_call: TRBD1
clone_size: -
j_call: TRBJ1-6
cdr3_nt: TGCGCCAGCAGCCAATTGGGACAGGGGGCCAATTCACCCCTCCACTTT
cdr3_aa: CASSQLGQGANSPLHF

v_call: TRBV28
d_call: -
clone_size: -
j_call: TRBJ2-2
cdr3_nt: TGTGCCAGCACCTATACTAGTACCGGGGAGCTGTTTTTT
cdr3_aa: CASTYTSTGELFF

v_call: TRBV11-2
d_call: TRBD1
clone_size: -
j_call: TRBJ2-1
cdr3_nt: TGTGCCAGCAGGTCGGGACAGCACCCCTACAATGAGCAGTTCTTC
cdr3_aa: CASRSGQHPYNEQFF